The 22 T cell receptor beta chains in this list originate from one sample, sequenced in a study of shared clonotypes between healthy human individuals. TCRdb's copy holds only in-frame clones and misses some; the assay was immunoSEQ multiplex PCR. The sample lists about 2.1 million clones; approximately 94% were seen once. Positive CCR7 selection of CD45RO-negative cells yielded the naive CD8 cells, and terminally differentiated effector memory CD45RA+ cells were excluded. Sample: naive CD8+ T cells from PBMCs. These receptors originate from a man aged 18 to 30 in good health. Some clones in this sample may be carry-over from other donors' samples.

This clone appeared a single time. This rearrangement joins TRBV6-6 to TRBJ2-6; 9 bases agree with TRBD1. The CDR3 is made up of 16 amino acids. With V trimmed by 5 bases and J by 0 bases, 2 bases remained unmatched. The germline V gene encodes CDR1 MNHNY and CDR2 SVGAGI (reference sequence). The CDR3 bases are TGTGCCAGCAGTGGGACAGGGTACTCTGGGGCCAACGTCCTGACTTTC. Translated, it gives CASSGTGYSGANVLTF.

The chain employs TRBV9 and TRBJ2-2; the D is unclear. CDR1 and CDR2 from the germline V gene are SGDLS and YYNGEE. Between the trimmed V and J ends, which lost 4 bases and 4 bases, there was a span of 14 bases. The length of the CDR3 is 15 residues. The CDR3 sequence: CASSPKSPGTGELFF. The DNA for the CDR3 is TGTGCCAGCAGCCCCAAATCCCCGGGCACCGGGGAGCTGTTTTTT.

V and J are TRBV27 and TRBJ2-7; D possibly corresponds to TRBD1 (6 bases). The germline V gene has CDR1 MNHEY and CDR2 SMNVEV (reference sequence). This CDR3 has 14 amino acids. Trimming removed 3 bases from V and 3 bases from J, with 12 bases in between. The CDR3 reads CASSFDRSLYEQYF. CDR3 nucleotide sequence: TGTGCCAGCAGTTTCGACAGGTCCCTCTACGAGCAGTACTTC.

Notes on this clone: The sample contains more than one DNA sequence encoding this CDR3. J is TRBJ2-1 and V is TRBV27; no clear D gene. Germline CDR1 and CDR2: MNHEY and SMNVEV (reference sequence). CDR3 length: 13 amino acids. V was shortened by 3 bases and J by 6 bases, with 9 bases between the two germline ends. The CDR3 DNA sequence: TGTGCCAGCAGTTTTGGTGGGCGCAATGAGCAGTTCTTC. This sequence encodes CASSFGGRNEQFF.

CDR3 in amino acids: CAIRQGGNTEAFF. In DNA form, the CDR3 reads TGTGCCATCAGACAGGGGGGGAACACTGAAGCTTTCTTT. The chain combines TRBV10-3 with TRBJ1-1, with TRBD1 matching 8 bases. The CDR3 extends over 13 amino acids. Germline CDR1 ENHRY, CDR2 SYGVKD. Trimming at V came to 6 bases and at J to 1 base, leaving 1 base not matched to a gene.

As to this clone: This same CDR3 is encoded by further DNA sequences in the sample. The rearrangement links TRBV5-4 to TRBJ2-1; TRBD1 agrees at 7 bases. The ends lost 2 bases at V and 13 bases at J; junction bases unmatched: 3. Germline V CDR1 and CDR2: SGHNT, YYREEE (reference sequence). There are 11 residues in the CDR3. CDR3 protein: CASSLGTEQFF. CDR3 DNA: TGTGCCAGCAGCTTAGGGACAGAACAGTTCTTC.

V and J are TRBV9 and TRBJ2-3; 8 nucleotides agree with TRBD1. Germline V gene lookup returns CDR1 SGDLS and CDR2 YYNGEE. V lost 0 bases and J lost 1; bases outside the gene matches: 4. The CDR3 runs to 16 residues. CDR3 DNA: TGTGCCAGCAGCGTAGGGGCGGGACAGGGCACAGATACGCAGTATTTT. It translates to CASSVGAGQGTDTQYF. Filled out from reference TRBV9 and TRBJ2-3, the complete variable domain reads DSGVTQTPKHLITATGQRVTLRCSPRSGDLSVYWYQQSLDQGLQFLIQYYNGEERAKGNILERFSAQQFPDLHSELNLSSLELGDSALYFCASSVGAGQGTDTQYFGPGTRLTVL.

The rearrangement links TRBV19 to TRBJ2-5; TRBD1 aligns across 8 bases. From germline, CDR1 is LNHDA and CDR2 SQIVND (reference sequence). The CDR3 is made up of 14 amino acids. Trimming removed 6 bases from V and 4 bases from J; junction bases left unmatched: 7. The CDR3 spells CASSLGTGSETQYF. CDR3 DNA: TGTGCCAGTAGCCTCGGGACAGGCTCAGAGACCCAGTACTTC.

The chain recombines TRBV28 with TRBJ1-1; D is uncertain. Germline-derived CDR1 and CDR2 are MDHEN and SYDVKM. The V end lost 6 bases, the J end lost 1 base, and 12 bases lay between the germline ends. The CDR3 extends over 14 amino acids. The CDR3 sequence is CASSQASENTEAFF. Written as DNA, the CDR3 is TGTGCCAGCAGCCAGGCCAGCGAGAACACTGAAGCTTTCTTT.

The chain has TRBV19 and TRBJ1-2; 7 positions agree with TRBD1. Germline lookup yields CDR1 LNHDA and CDR2 SQIVND (reference sequence). With V trimmed by 5 bases and J by 6 bases, 18 bases remained unmatched. The CDR3 extends over 17 amino acids. The CDR3 region has the DNA TGTGCCAGTAGTCCAGGGATTGGGCTGGGGACAGCTCATGGCTACACCTTC. Amino acid sequence: CASSPGIGLGTAHGYTF.

The V call is TRBV27, the J call TRBJ1-2; tentatively, D is TRBD1 (6 bases). The CDR3 sequence is 13 residues long. Trimming shortened V by 3 bases and J by 7 bases, and 12 bases separated the two germline ends. The germline gives CDR1 MNHEY, CDR2 SMNVEV (reference sequence). CDR3 loop: CASSFWGQGGYTF. The DNA for the CDR3 is TGTGCCAGCAGTTTCTGGGGGCAGGGTGGCTACACCTTC.

To note about this clone: This sample includes further DNA sequences coding for the same CDR3. This chain joins TRBV19 and TRBJ1-1; D gene uncertain. CDR3 size: 13 residues. Germline loops: CDR1 LNHDA, CDR2 SQIVND (reference sequence). Trimming shortened V by 5 bases and J by 2 bases, and 9 bases separated the two germline ends. The CDR3 nucleotides read TGTGCCAGTAGTCTCCATATTAACACTGAAGCTTTCTTT. This encodes CASSLHINTEAFF.

This chain links TRBV23-1 with TRBJ2-7, with D maybe TRBD2 (7 bases). TRBV23-1 is classed as an ORF, of uncertain function. V lost 11 bases and J lost 3, with 20 bases in between. CDR3 length equals 14 residues. The CDR3 loop is CAWRGTGGVYEQYF. Written as DNA, the CDR3 is TGCGCCTGGCGGGGGACGGGGGGCGTCTACGAGCAGTACTTC.

V is TRBV15 and J is TRBJ2-5; TRBD1 is a possible D gene (7 bases). Trimming removed 7 bases at V and 7 bases at J, with 19 bases between. Germline V gene data show CDR1 as LNHNV and CDR2 as YYDKDF (reference sequence). This CDR3 has 14 residues. Written as DNA, the CDR3 is TGTGCCACCAAATCTCGGGAGCAGGGGGTGACCCAGTACTTC. Protein product: CATKSREQGVTQYF.

J is TRBJ1-1 and V is TRBV6-6; no firm D call. CDR3 length equals 13 residues. Germline V gene data show CDR1 as MNHNY and CDR2 as SVGAGI (reference sequence). V was clipped by 0 bases and J by 8 bases, with 10 bases between them. The CDR3 region is CASSYSPSWEAFF. CDR3 nucleotide sequence: TGTGCCAGCAGTTACTCCCCGTCATGGGAAGCTTTCTTT.

The V call is TRBV4-3, the J call TRBJ2-7, with D possibly being TRBD2 (5 bases). Germline values: CDR1 LGHNA, CDR2 YSLEER. The CDR3 spans 16 residues. V was cut by 1 base and J by 5 bases, with 18 bases left in between. CDR3 sequence reads: CASSQGTDSLPNEQYF. The CDR3 bases are TGCGCCAGCAGCCAAGGGACGGACTCTCTTCCCAACGAGCAGTACTTC.

This chain uses TRBV29-1 with TRBJ2-7; TRBD1 is a possible D gene (6 bases). The CDR3 sequence is 16 residues long. Germline V CDR1 and CDR2: SQVTM, ANQGSEA. V shed 7 bases and J shed 4 bases, with 26 bases lying between them. The CDR3 DNA reads TGCAGCGGCTGCCCTTGTAAGGCAGGGGAGTCTTACGAGCAGTACTTC. As protein: CSGCPCKAGESYEQYF.

The chain employs TRBV27 and TRBJ2-3, with D perhaps given as TRBD1 or TRBD2 (5 bases each). Germline V gene data show CDR1 as MNHEY and CDR2 as SMNVEV (reference sequence). The CDR3 sequence is 16 residues long. V was clipped by 8 bases and J by 3 bases, with 21 bases between them. The CDR3 DNA is TGTGCCAGCTCGATGAGGGGTAGGCTATTAACAGATACGCAGTATTTT. Translating it yields CASSMRGRLLTDTQYF.

The rearrangement uses TRBV28 and TRBJ2-1; D not resolved. The CDR3 consists of 16 residues. V lost 5 bases and J lost 1, with 15 bases in between. Germline values: CDR1 MDHEN, CDR2 SYDVKM. The CDR3 loop is CASSPEPRPSYNEQFF. CDR3 bases: TGTGCCAGCAGTCCGGAACCCCGGCCTTCCTACAATGAGCAGTTCTTC.

This chain connects TRBV7-6 to TRBJ2-1, with 13 bases identical to TRBD2. The CDR3 has 16 amino acids. V lost 1 base, J lost 8 bases, and 5 bases stayed unmatched. Per the germline V gene, CDR1 is SGHVS and CDR2 is FNYEAQ. The CDR3 bases are TGTGCCAGCAGCTTAGACCCCGGGACTAGCGGGGATGAGCAGTTCTTC. It is translated as CASSLDPGTSGDEQFF.

The chain carries TRBV2 and TRBJ2-7; TRBD2 aligns across 13 bases. Germline V lookup: CDR1 SNHLY, CDR2 FYNNEI. The CDR3 is 16 amino acids. V lost 4 bases, J lost 4 bases, and 7 bases stayed unmatched. CDR3 DNA sequence: TGTGCCAGCAGTGCATCGGGACTAGCGGGACGGTACGAGCAGTACTTC. This gives the protein CASSASGLAGRYEQYF.

As concerns this clone: In the same sample, other DNA sequences code for this CDR3. The CDR3 is CASSLGDYEQYF. The CDR3 DNA sequence: TGTGCCAGCAGCTTAGGGGATTACGAGCAGTACTTC. The rearrangement joins TRBV7-8 to TRBJ2-7; the D is unclear. Trimming left V 1 base short and J 4 bases short, with 5 bases between. CDR1 SGHVS and CDR2 FQNEAQ come from the germline V gene. The CDR3 is 12 residues long. The variable domain in full, completed from reference TRBV7-8 and TRBJ2-7, reads GAGVSQSPRYKVAKRGQDVALRCDPISGHVSLFWYQQALGQGPEFLTYFQNEAQLDKSGLPSDRFFAERPEGSVSTLKIQRTQQEDSAVYLCASSLGDYEQYFGPGTRLTVT.